Presented here are 4 T cell receptor beta chains from one specimen sequenced in a study of molecular identifiers for immune sequencing clone quantification. TCRdb redid the calling of the PCR reads with MiXCR, one entry per CDR3 protein. The repertoire has tens of thousands of distinct CDR3 sequences, approximately 23% of them found once; the top ten carry 0.6% to 0.95%. Sequenced sample: naive CD8+ T cells from blood, with Jurkat cell RNA spiked in. The subset was: FACS-sorted CD8+CD4-CCR7+CD45RA+ naive T cells. Receptor source: a human donor in good health. Some libraries in this study had Jurkat cell RNA spiked in.

Many counts were recorded for this clonotype. The chain uses TRBV6-2 or TRBV6-3 and TRBJ2-3; D not certain. The CDR3 has 13 amino acids. V lost 7 bases and J lost 3, with 11 bases in between. The V gene's germline CDR1 is MNHEY and CDR2 SVGEGT. The CDR3: CASTISWTDTQYF. CDR3 coding DNA: TGTGCCAGCACCATTTCGTGGACAGATACGCAGTATTTT.

This clonotype occurred a few times. V is TRBV7-8 and J is TRBJ2-7, with a tentative D call TRBD2 (5 bases). The CDR3 is 14 residues long. V lost 5 bases and J 0 bases, leaving 11 bases between the germline ends. The germline V gene has CDR1 SGHVS and CDR2 FQNEAQ. The CDR3 DNA reads as TGTGCCAGCAGCCACCTAGCCTCCTCCTACGAGCAGTACTTC. Amino acids: CASSHLASSYEQYF.

This clonotype turned up a few times. The chain couples TRBV7-9 to TRBJ1-1, with unresolved D. With 2 bases removed from V and 7 bases from J, the gap between germline ends came to 11 bases. The germline gives CDR1 SEHNR, CDR2 FQNEAQ (reference sequence). This CDR3 has 13 amino acids. The CDR3 DNA reads TGTGCCAGCAGCTTAATCCCAGTGAATGAAGCTTTCTTT. Amino acids: CASSLIPVNEAFF.

The chain joins TRBV10-2 to TRBJ2-3; possible D gene TRBD2, 6 bases. V lost 6 bases and J lost 4, with 11 bases in between. CDR1 and CDR2 from the germline V gene are WSHSY and SAAADI. The CDR3 has 13 amino acids. The CDR3: CASREGGSDTQYF. The CDR3 DNA reads TGCGCCAGCAGGGAGGGAGGTTCAGATACGCAGTATTTT.